The clone carrying this T cell receptor (beta chain) appeared a few times. Its antigen is unidentified. CDR3 length equals 13 residues. Deletions cut 4 bases from V and 2 bases from J, with 9 bases between. Germline V gene data show CDR1 as LGHDT and CDR2 as YNNKEL (reference sequence). This entry belongs to a study of CD8 T cells in ankylosing spondylitis. Study-wide results and caveats: Before this, some motif variants had been reported in reactive arthritis synovial fluid and blood. Blood of patients with ankylosing spondylitis appeared to be characterized by a TCR beta motif of about 8 highly homologous variants.

As the method for making TCR beta libraries, quantitative 5'-RACE with molecular barcodes was used. TCRdb itself ran the 5' RACE reads through MiXCR, one entry per CDR3 protein. The table has approximately 400,000 distinct CDR3 sequences, roughly 17% seen once; the top ten hold approximately 1%. This clonotype was obtained from a male donor with ankylosing spondylitis. The sample was blood, either unsorted or a sorted T cell fraction (not recorded which). The rearrangement links TRBV3-1 to TRBJ2-7; no clear D. The CDR3 bases are TGTGCCAGCAGCCGAGTCCCCGCCTACGAGCAGTACTTC. Encoded protein: CASSRVPAYEQYF.